This entry lists 30 T cell receptor beta chains sequenced from one sample in a study of blood T cell repertoires in COVID-19. Here immunoSEQ multiplex PCR was the method, and the copy in TCRdb shows in-frame clones only, minus some. The sample lists 52,000 or so clones; over 90% were seen once. The material sequenced was peripheral blood. The receptor set was obtained from a man aged 50 to 60 with acute or convalescent COVID-19.

This clone has a single count. The rearrangement links TRBV6-1 to TRBJ2-7; 8 positions agree with TRBD2. Germline trimming cut 1 base from V and 4 bases from J; bases unmatched to any gene: 6. This CDR3 is built from 15 residues. Germline assignment: CDR1 MNHNS and CDR2 SASEGT. The CDR3 nucleotides are TGTGCCAGCAGTGAAGACGACGGGAGGGCTTACGAGCAGTACTTC. Its protein product is CASSEDDGRAYEQYF.

This clone was seen a single time. V gene TRBV18 combines with J gene TRBJ1-5; 11 nucleotides line up with TRBD1. Germline V gene lookup returns CDR1 KGHSH and CDR2 LQKENI. The V and J ends lost 5 bases and 5 bases, in that order; junction bases with no gene match: 5. The CDR3 consists of 15 residues. The CDR3 DNA follows: TGTGCCAGCTCAACGGGGACAGGGGGGCATCAGCCCCAGCATTTT. This translates into CASSTGTGGHQPQHF.

V gene TRBV20-1 combines with J gene TRBJ2-1, with D perhaps TRBD1 (5 bases). Germline CDR1 DFQATT, CDR2 SNEGSKA (reference sequence). With 3 bases removed from V and 8 bases from J, the gap between germline ends came to 11 bases. The CDR3 runs 12 residues. The CDR3 loop reads CSASLPRDEQFF. CDR3 DNA sequence: TGCAGTGCTAGTCTTCCCAGGGATGAGCAGTTCTTC.

The chain is built from TRBV6-1 and TRBJ1-2; D not certain. Trimming left V 3 bases short and J 2 bases short, with 7 bases between. This CDR3 is built from 13 residues. Looked up from germline, CDR1 is MNHNS and CDR2 is SASEGT. CDR3 sequence reads: CASSDLINYGYTF. The CDR3 coding sequence is TGTGCCAGCAGTGATCTAATAAACTATGGCTACACCTTC.

The V call is TRBV11-2, the J call TRBJ1-1; D is undetermined. The germline V gene encodes CDR1 SGHAT and CDR2 FQNNGV. Trimming shortened V by 5 bases and J by 0 bases, and 13 bases separated the two germline ends. CDR3 length equals 15 residues. CDR3 residues: CASSPWGGLNTEAFF. The CDR3 DNA reads TGTGCCAGCAGCCCCTGGGGAGGATTGAACACTGAAGCTTTCTTT.

The chain couples TRBV10-3 to TRBJ2-3, with a tentative D call TRBD2 (6 bases). Trimming took 8 bases from V and 5 from J, leaving 14 bases between them. The V gene's germline CDR1 is ENHRY and CDR2 SYGVKD. This CDR3 is 13 amino acids long. CDR3 sequence: CAILGQAGDTQYF. CDR3 sequence (DNA): TGTGCCATCCTTGGGCAAGCGGGAGATACGCAGTATTTT.

The chain uses TRBV5-5 and TRBJ2-1; 7 nucleotides line up with TRBD2. This CDR3 has 17 residues. In germline, CDR1 is SGHKS, CDR2 YYEKEE (reference sequence). The V gene end was trimmed by 5 bases and the J gene end by 6 bases; junction bases not matched to a gene: 17. As DNA, the CDR3 is TGTGCCAGCAGTTTAGGGCCCTATACGGGAGGTGGCAATGAGCAGTTCTTC. Translation: CASSLGPYTGGGNEQFF.

DNA for the CDR3: TGTGATCCGCCGACCCAAGTCATAGCCAATCAGCCCCAGCATTTT. This gives the protein CDPPTQVIANQPQHF. The chain employs TRBV6-7 and TRBJ1-5; D unclear. TRBV6-7 qualifies as an ORF whose function is uncertain. This CDR3 is built from 15 residues.

The chain links TRBV29-1 to TRBJ2-3; D might be TRBD1 (6 bases). The CDR3 is 13 amino acids. Deletions cut 6 bases from V and 2 bases from J, with 12 bases between. CDR1 and CDR2 from the germline V gene are SQVTM and ANQGSEA. The CDR3 is CSVIRGYTDTQYF. The DNA for the CDR3 is TGCAGCGTCATCAGGGGCTACACAGATACGCAGTATTTT.

This chain connects TRBV6-5 to TRBJ1-1, with 9 bases aligning to TRBD1. CDR1 is MNHEY, CDR2 SVGAGI, per germline. V was pared by 1 base and J by 8 bases, with 8 bases of the junction left unmatched. The length of the CDR3 is 15 residues. Here the CDR3 reads CASSYLGQGVVEAFF. For the CDR3, the DNA is TGTGCCAGCAGTTACTTGGGACAGGGTGTGGTAGAAGCTTTCTTT.

The chain carries TRBV7-9 and TRBJ2-1; TRBD2 matches 11 bases. CDR3 length equals 13 residues. Germline CDR1 is SEHNR and CDR2 is FQNEAQ (reference sequence). V gave up 5 bases and J gave up 7 bases; unmatched junction bases: 1. The CDR3 nucleotides read TGTGCCAGCAGCCCTAGCGGGAGGAATGAGCAGTTCTTC. As protein: CASSPSGRNEQFF.

The chain carries TRBV10-3 and TRBJ2-7; D may be TRBD2 (5 bases). V gave up 9 bases and J gave up 0 bases, with 21 bases separating them. Germline CDR1 reads ENHRY; CDR2 reads SYGVKD. The CDR3 is 16 residues long. The CDR3 is CAISGDGVKGSYEQYF. The CDR3 DNA reads as TGTGCCATTTCCGGCGACGGGGTAAAGGGCTCCTACGAGCAGTACTTC.

The V gene is TRBV6-6, the J gene TRBJ1-2, with no clear D. Trimming cost V 7 bases and J 5 bases, with 11 bases left between them. The CDR3 runs to 12 residues. The V gene's germline CDR1 is MNHNY and CDR2 SVGAGI (reference sequence). The CDR3: CASKAGDYGYTF. CDR3 nucleotides: TGTGCCAGCAAGGCCGGAGATTATGGCTACACCTTC.

J is TRBJ1-2 and V is TRBV2, with D perhaps TRBD1 (6 bases). The germline gives CDR1 SNHLY, CDR2 FYNNEI. There are 13 residues in the CDR3. Trimming removed 7 bases at V and 4 bases at J, with 13 bases between. The CDR3 spells CASTQGGSYGYTF. The CDR3 DNA is TGTGCCAGCACACAGGGAGGGAGCTATGGCTACACCTTC.

This clone was found once. Written as DNA, the CDR3 is TGTGCCAGCAGGCGGGGGGTTAACTATGGCTACACCTTC. Amino acid sequence: CASRRGVNYGYTF. This chain uses TRBV6-5 with TRBJ1-2, with D possibly being TRBD1 (5 bases). CDR3 length: 13 amino acids. V shed 6 bases and J shed 1 base, with 9 bases lying between them. Germline CDR1 is MNHEY and CDR2 is SVGAGI.

V usage is TRBV24-1 and J usage is TRBJ1-1; tentatively, D is TRBD1 (5 bases). The germline CDR1 and CDR2 sequences are KGHDR and SFDVKD. This CDR3 spans 12 amino acids. V gave up 3 bases and J gave up 5 bases, with 6 bases separating them. The CDR3 here is CATSDGATEAFF. The DNA of the CDR3 is TGTGCCACCAGTGATGGGGCAACTGAAGCTTTCTTT.

The CDR3 DNA sequence: TGTGCCACCAGCAGGGCGGACAACTATCAGCCCCAGCATTTT. It is translated as CATSRADNYQPQHF. The gene calls are TRBV15 and TRBJ1-5; TRBD1 is a possible D gene (5 bases). Germline CDR1 is LNHNV and CDR2 is YYDKDF (reference sequence). The length of the CDR3 is 14 residues. V lost 3 bases, J lost 5 bases, and 11 bases lay in between. The complete variable domain, with remaining parts taken from reference TRBV15 and TRBJ1-5, reads DAMVIQNPRYQVTQFGKPVTLSCSQTLNHNVMYWYQQKSSQAPKLLFHYYDKDFNNEADTPDNFQSRRPNTSFCFLDIRSPGLGDTAMYLCATSRADNYQPQHFGDGTRLSIL.

The chain couples TRBV11-3 to TRBJ1-2; D gene ambiguous. The V and J ends lost 4 bases and 5 bases respectively, with 14 bases between them. The CDR3 runs 14 residues. From germline, CDR1 is SGHNT and CDR2 YENEEA. In DNA, the CDR3 is TGTGCCAGCAGCTCCAGAAATAACCCTTATGGCTACACCTTC. This gives the protein CASSSRNNPYGYTF.

The chain combines TRBV21-1 with TRBJ1-1; the table's TRBD1 call for D was not verified on the DNA. TRBV21-1 is classified as a pseudogene. The CDR3 has 15 residues. CDR3 nucleotides: TGTGCCAGCAGCAAAGGCGGACAGGGGGGCACTGAAGCTTTCTTT. Its translation: CASSKGGQGGTEAFF.

V and J are TRBV5-6 and TRBJ1-4, with 12 nucleotides matching TRBD1. The CDR3 spans 15 residues. The germline V gene encodes CDR1 SGHDT and CDR2 YYEEEE. V was pared by 4 bases and J by 7 bases, with 5 bases of the junction left unmatched. The CDR3 protein is CASSDGTGGFEKLFF. The CDR3 DNA is TGTGCCAGCAGCGACGGGACAGGGGGCTTTGAAAAACTGTTTTTT.

This chain joins TRBV9 and TRBJ2-1; 7 nucleotides match TRBD2. CDR1 is SGDLS, CDR2 YYNGEE, per germline. The CDR3 contains 15 residues. V gave up 6 bases and J gave up 4 bases; unmatched junction bases: 10. CDR3 region: CASTLIGGSYNEQFF. In DNA, the CDR3 is TGTGCCAGCACCCTAATTGGCGGGAGTTACAATGAGCAGTTCTTC. Supplemented by reference TRBV9 and TRBJ2-1, the full variable domain reads DSGVTQTPKHLITATGQRVTLRCSPRSGDLSVYWYQQSLDQGLQFLIQYYNGEERAKGNILERFSAQQFPDLHSELNLSSLELGDSALYFCASTLIGGSYNEQFFGPGTRLTVL.

The rearrangement joins TRBV4-1 to TRBJ1-1, with 8 bases matching TRBD1. CDR3 size: 17 residues. The germline gives CDR1 MGHRA, CDR2 YSYEKL. V lost 2 bases to trimming and J lost 7 bases; unmatched junction nucleotides: 15. The CDR3 DNA reads as TGCGCCAGCAGCCAAATTATGGACAGGGCCGACCTAAATGAAGCTTTCTTT. Encoded protein: CASSQIMDRADLNEAFF.

The chain carries TRBV18 and TRBJ2-2; 7 bases fit TRBD1. Per germline, CDR1 KGHSH and CDR2 LQKENI. The ends lost 6 bases at V and 4 bases at J; junction bases unmatched: 8. The CDR3 spans 15 residues. The CDR3 bases are TGTGCCAGCTCGAAGGACAGGCGGGTCACCGGGGAGCTGTTTTTT. Its translation: CASSKDRRVTGELFF.

The CDR3 region has the DNA TGCGCCAGCTCCCGAGGACAGGATCGCGAGCAGTACTTC. Amino acids: CASSRGQDREQYF. This chain connects TRBV5-1 to TRBJ2-7; 7 nucleotides align to TRBD1. The CDR3 has 13 amino acids. The germline V gene has CDR1 SGHRS and CDR2 YFSETQ. The V segment lost 7 bases and the J segment 6 bases; nucleotides outside the gene matches: 10.

The chain has TRBV7-2 and TRBJ1-4; 7 bases align to TRBD1. In germline, CDR1 is SGHTA, CDR2 FQGNSA. The CDR3 loop spans 19 amino acids. J gave up 2 bases and V 0 bases, and 12 bases lay outside the gene matches. The CDR3 DNA is TGTGCCAGCAGCTTAGCAAGAGGGGGCGGGTTCCCCACTAATGAAAAACTGTTTTTT. Translating gives CASSLARGGGFPTNEKLFF.

The rearrangement uses TRBV30 and TRBJ2-7, with 10 bases lining up with TRBD1. The germline gives CDR1 GTSNPN, CDR2 SVGIG (reference sequence). The CDR3 length is 13 residues. V dropped 4 bases and J dropped 2; count of bases not matched to a gene: 2. CDR3 protein: CAWKGQGTYEQYF. The DNA of the CDR3 is TGTGCCTGGAAGGGACAGGGGACCTACGAGCAGTACTTC.

V usage is TRBV7-2 and J usage is TRBJ1-2; D not resolved. The CDR3 loop spans 13 amino acids. From germline, CDR1 is SGHTA and CDR2 FQGNSA. V lost 6 bases and J 8 bases, leaving 16 bases between the germline ends. As DNA, the CDR3 is TGTGCCAGCAGTCTTAGAAGGGAGGAGGGCTACACCTTC. Amino acids: CASSLRREEGYTF.

The rearrangement joins TRBV11-2 to TRBJ1-3; TRBD1 might be the D (6 bases). The CDR3 contains 14 residues. Germline values: CDR1 SGHAT, CDR2 FQNNGV. V was trimmed by 2 bases and J by 4 bases, leaving 9 bases between them. The CDR3 reads CASSLTGLGNTIYF. In DNA form, the CDR3 reads TGTGCCAGCAGCTTAACAGGGTTGGGAAACACCATATATTTT.

The V call is TRBV5-4, the J call TRBJ2-7, with 11 bases aligning to TRBD1. The germline V gene has CDR1 SGHNT and CDR2 YYREEE (reference sequence). The junction had 8 bases not matched to a gene; V was cut back by 0 bases and J by 6 bases. This CDR3 is 16 amino acids long. Here the CDR3 reads CASSLAAGTGGFEQYF. Written as DNA, the CDR3 is TGTGCCAGCAGCTTGGCTGCCGGGACAGGGGGGTTCGAGCAGTACTTC.

This chain connects TRBV19 to TRBJ2-3; D is ambiguous. V dropped 3 bases and J dropped 0 bases, with 16 bases sitting between them. This CDR3 spans 17 amino acids. Per germline, CDR1 LNHDA and CDR2 SQIVND (reference sequence). The CDR3 loop reads CASSIRGFGSSTDTQYF. Written as DNA, the CDR3 is TGTGCCAGTAGTATTAGAGGTTTCGGTTCTAGCACAGATACGCAGTATTTT.